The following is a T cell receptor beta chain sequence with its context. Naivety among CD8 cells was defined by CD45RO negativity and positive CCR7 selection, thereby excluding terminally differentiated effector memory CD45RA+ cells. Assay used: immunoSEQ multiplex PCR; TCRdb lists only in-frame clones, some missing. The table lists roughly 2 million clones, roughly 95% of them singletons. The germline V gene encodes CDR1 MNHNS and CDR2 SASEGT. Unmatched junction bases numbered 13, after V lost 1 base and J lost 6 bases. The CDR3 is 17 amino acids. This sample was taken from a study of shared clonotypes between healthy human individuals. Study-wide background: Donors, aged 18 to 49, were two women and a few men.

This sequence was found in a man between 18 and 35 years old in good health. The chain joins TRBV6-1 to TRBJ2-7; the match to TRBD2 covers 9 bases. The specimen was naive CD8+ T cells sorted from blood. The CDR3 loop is CASSEVTGAGLAGEQYF. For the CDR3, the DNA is TGTGCCAGCAGTGAAGTGACCGGGGCGGGACTAGCTGGCGAGCAGTACTTC.